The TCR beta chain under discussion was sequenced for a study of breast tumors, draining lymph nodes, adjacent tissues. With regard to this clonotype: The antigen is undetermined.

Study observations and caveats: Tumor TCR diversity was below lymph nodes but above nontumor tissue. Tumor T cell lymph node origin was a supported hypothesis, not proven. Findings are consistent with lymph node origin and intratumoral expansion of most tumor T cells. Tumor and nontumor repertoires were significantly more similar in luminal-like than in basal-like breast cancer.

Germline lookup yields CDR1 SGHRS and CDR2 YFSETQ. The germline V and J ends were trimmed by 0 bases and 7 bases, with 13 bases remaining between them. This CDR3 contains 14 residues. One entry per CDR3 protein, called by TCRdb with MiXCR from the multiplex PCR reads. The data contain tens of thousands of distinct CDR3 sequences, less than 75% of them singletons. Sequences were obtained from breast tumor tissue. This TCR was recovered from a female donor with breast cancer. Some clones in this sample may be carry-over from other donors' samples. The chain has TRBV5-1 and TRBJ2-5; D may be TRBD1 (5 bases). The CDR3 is CASSLGWGQGTQYF. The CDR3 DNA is TGCGCCAGCAGCTTGGGTTGGGGCCAGGGGACCCAGTACTTC.